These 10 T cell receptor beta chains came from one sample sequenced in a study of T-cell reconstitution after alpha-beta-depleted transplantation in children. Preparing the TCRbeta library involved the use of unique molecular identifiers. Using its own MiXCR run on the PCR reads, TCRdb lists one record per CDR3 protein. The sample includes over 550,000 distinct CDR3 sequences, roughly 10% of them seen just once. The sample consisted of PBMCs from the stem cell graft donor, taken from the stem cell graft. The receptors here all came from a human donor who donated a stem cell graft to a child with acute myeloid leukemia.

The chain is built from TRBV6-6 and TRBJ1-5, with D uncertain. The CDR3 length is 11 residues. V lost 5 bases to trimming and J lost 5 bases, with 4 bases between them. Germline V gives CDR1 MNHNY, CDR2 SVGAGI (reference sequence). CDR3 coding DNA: TGTGCCAGCAGTAACGATCAGCCCCAGCATTTT. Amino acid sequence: CASSNDQPQHF.

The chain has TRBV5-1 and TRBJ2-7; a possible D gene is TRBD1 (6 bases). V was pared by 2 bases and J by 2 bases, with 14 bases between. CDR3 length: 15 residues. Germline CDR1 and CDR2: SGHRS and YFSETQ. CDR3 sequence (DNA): TGCGCCAGCAGCTTAGTCGGACAGAGAACCTACGAGCAGTACTTC. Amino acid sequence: CASSLVGQRTYEQYF. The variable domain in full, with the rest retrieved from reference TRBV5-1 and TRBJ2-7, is KAGVTQTPRYLIKTRGQQVTLSCSPISGHRSVSWYQQTPGQGLQFLFEYFSETQRNKGNFPGRFSGRQFSNSRSEMNVSTLELGDSALYLCASSLVGQRTYEQYFGPGTRLTVT.

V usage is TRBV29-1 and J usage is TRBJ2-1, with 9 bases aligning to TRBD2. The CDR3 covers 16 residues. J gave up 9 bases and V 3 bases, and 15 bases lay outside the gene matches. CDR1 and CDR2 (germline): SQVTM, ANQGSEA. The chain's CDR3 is CSVDTSVIAGAGEQFF. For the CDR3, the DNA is TGCAGCGTTGACACCTCCGTAATAGCGGGAGCGGGTGAGCAGTTCTTC.

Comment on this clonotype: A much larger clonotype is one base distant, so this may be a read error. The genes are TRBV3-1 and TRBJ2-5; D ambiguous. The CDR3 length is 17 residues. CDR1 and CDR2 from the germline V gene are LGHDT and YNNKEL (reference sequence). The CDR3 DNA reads TGTGCCAGCTGCCAAGAAACCAGCCCACTATACCAAGAGACCCAGTACTTC. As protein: CASCQETSPLYQETQYF.

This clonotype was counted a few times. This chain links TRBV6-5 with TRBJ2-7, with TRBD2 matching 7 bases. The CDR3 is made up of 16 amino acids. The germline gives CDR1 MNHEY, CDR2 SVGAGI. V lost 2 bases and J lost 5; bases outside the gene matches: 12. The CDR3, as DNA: TGTGCCAGCAGTTACGGCGGGAGCCCCAGCCCTGACGAGCAGTACTTC. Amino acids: CASSYGGSPSPDEQYF.

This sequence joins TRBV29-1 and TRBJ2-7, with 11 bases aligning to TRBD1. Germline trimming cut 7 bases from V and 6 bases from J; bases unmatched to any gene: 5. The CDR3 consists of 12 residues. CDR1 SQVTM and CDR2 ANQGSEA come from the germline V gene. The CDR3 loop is CSAGQGAGEQYF. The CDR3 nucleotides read TGCAGCGCCGGACAGGGGGCGGGCGAGCAGTACTTC.

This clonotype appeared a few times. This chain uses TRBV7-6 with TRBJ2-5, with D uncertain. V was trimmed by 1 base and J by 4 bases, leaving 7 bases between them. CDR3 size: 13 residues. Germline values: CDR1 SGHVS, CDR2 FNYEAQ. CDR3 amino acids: CASSLVSIETQYF. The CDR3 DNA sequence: TGTGCCAGCAGCTTAGTCTCGATAGAGACCCAGTACTTC.

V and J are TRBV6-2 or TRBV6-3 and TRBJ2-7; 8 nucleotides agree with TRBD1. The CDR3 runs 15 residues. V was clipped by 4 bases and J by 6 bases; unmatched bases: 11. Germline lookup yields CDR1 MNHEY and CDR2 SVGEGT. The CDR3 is CASSWRQGPLGEQYF. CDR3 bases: TGTGCCAGCAGTTGGCGACAGGGGCCTCTGGGCGAGCAGTACTTC.

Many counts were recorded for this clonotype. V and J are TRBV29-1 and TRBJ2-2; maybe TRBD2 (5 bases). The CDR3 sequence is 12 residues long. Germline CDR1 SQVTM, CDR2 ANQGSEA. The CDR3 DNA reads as TGCAGTGGTACCGGGAAAACCGGGGAGCTGTTTTTT. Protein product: CSGTGKTGELFF.

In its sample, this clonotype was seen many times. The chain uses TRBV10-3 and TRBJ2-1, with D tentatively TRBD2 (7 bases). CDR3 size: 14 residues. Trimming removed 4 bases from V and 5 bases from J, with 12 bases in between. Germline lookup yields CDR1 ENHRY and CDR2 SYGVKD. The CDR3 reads CAISGRGANNEQFF. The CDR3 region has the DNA TGTGCCATCAGTGGACGGGGGGCAAACAATGAGCAGTTCTTC.